The present T cell receptor beta chain was sequenced within a study of neurological immune-mediated disorders (dated by TCRdb to the late 2010s). About the study as a whole: The study compared peripheral blood TCR-beta repertoires of HTLV-I-associated myelopathy (HAM/TSP) patients, multiple sclerosis patients and healthy controls using UMI-based sequencing. The 90 to 110 TCR-beta libraries included longitudinal samples, technical triplicates and paired sorted CD4+ and CD8+ T-cell subsets alongside PBMC samples. The cohort comprised 65 to 75 subjects: around 15 HAM/TSP patients, some 35 multiple sclerosis patients and 20 or so healthy controls. General conclusions and limits of the study: TCR clonal expansion was highest in HAM/TSP patients and lowest in MS patients, with MS patients falling below even healthy controls. No identical CDR3 amino acid sequences were shared among expanded clones across subjects, suggesting private TCR-beta repertoires in all groups.

Taken from cysteine to phenylalanine, the CDR3 has 13 residues. Just the 39-base CDR3 DNA is kept, in frame starting at base 1. According to the germline V gene, CDR1 reads SQVTM and CDR2 reads ANQGSEA. V lost 4 bases and J lost 0 bases; the stretch between them is 9 bases long. By its share of the sample, this clonotype is medium-sized (0.01 to 0.1%). It has no known antigen specificity. No clone much larger than this one lies a single base away; base qualities are absent. cDNA was synthesized by template-switch 5'RACE using a primer carrying a 10-nucleotide random unique molecular identifier by which each TCR transcript was tagged. Every sequencing run covered 15-18 subjects and yielded more than 160 million TCR-beta sequences. The RNeasy kit was used for extraction of total RNA. TCR-beta VDJ regions were amplified with primers for the TCR constant region and the 5'RACE anchor, using the KAPA Real-time Library Amplification kit. A first PCR added sample indexes and Illumina adaptors, after which a second PCR increased the library yield. After purification with Ampure beads, the TCR product of roughly 650 bp was size-selected on a 2% E-gel SizeSelection system. Before pooling, libraries had their quality checked on a Bioanalyzer, their concentration measured with Qubit, and their quantity determined with the Kapa Library Quantification kit. An Illumina HiSeq 2500 sequenced the libraries paired-end 2 x 150 bp. To increase sequence diversity, about 25-31% phiX was spiked into each library pool. As for how the authors treated the data: The quality-filtered reads were processed with the UMI-based MiGEC pipeline, whose error correction step removed more than 75% of the raw TCR sequences. VDJ genes were aligned to IMGT germline references, and each clonotype was defined by a unique CDR3 amino acid sequence together with V-J genes. Clonal expansion, Shannon diversity and CDR3 relatedness (CalcPairwiseDistances, ClusterSamples) were evaluated with VDJtools, and phylogenetic trees were built with CLCbio workbench. A clone was classed as expanded if it had 8 or more unique UMIs, a cutoff based on coefficient-of-variation modelling across technical triplicates. Through fastp at Q25 and MiXCR, TCRdb rebuilt clones from the public reads, retaining in-frame beta chains. When rows share a CDR3 protein, they turn into one entry using the most common DNA and genes. TCRdb's processing, not the authors' own work, is the source of the V and J calls. The sample includes roughly 10,000 distinct CDR3 sequences, with 20% to 25% observed a single time. In total, the top ten clones hold around 50% of the sample.

For sorted-subset TCR libraries, over 900,000 sorted CD4+ or CD8+ T cells were used. Peripheral blood underwent Ficoll-Hypaque density gradient centrifugation to isolate PBMCs, which were then cryopreserved in liquid nitrogen. The study also sequenced paired sorted CD4+ and CD8+ subsets from healthy controls, HAM/TSP patients and MS patients. The sequence was obtained from a woman aged 55-70 years with HTLV-1-associated myelopathy (HAM/TSP). The rearranged chain carries TRBV29-1 and TRBJ1-1, and possibly TRBD1, on 5 matching bases. The sequencing input was CD8+ T cells from blood. The nucleotide sequence reads as follows: TGCAGCGTTGTTAGGGGCCTGAACACTGAAGCTTTCTTT. This is translated as CSVVRGLNTEAFF.